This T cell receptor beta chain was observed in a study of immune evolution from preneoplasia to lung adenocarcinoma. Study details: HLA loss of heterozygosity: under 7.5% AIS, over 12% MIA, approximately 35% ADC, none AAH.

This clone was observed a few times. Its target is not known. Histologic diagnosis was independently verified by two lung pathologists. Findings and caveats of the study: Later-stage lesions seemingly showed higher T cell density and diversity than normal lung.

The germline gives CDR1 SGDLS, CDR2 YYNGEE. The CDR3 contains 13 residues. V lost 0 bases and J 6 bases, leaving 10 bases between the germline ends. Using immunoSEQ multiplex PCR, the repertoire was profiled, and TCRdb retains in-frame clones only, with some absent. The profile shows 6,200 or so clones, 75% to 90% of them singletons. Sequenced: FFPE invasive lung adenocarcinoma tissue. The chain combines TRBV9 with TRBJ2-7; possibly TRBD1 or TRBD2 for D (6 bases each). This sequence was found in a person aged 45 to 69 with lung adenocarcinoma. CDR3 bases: TGTGCCAGCAGCGTAGTTGAGGGGGGCGAGCAGTACTTC. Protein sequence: CASSVVEGGEQYF.